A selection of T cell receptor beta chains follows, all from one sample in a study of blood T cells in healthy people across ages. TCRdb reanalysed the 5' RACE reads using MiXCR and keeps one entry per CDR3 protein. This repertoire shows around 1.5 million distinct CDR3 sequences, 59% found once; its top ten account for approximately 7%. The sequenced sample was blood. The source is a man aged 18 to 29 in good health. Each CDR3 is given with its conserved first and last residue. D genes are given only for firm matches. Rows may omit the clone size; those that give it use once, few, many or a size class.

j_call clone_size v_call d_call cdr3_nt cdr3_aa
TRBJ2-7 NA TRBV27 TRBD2 TGTGCCAGCAGTTCCCTGGTGATAGCGGGGTACTACGAGCAGTACTTC CASSSLVIAGYYEQYF
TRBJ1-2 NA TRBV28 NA TGTGCCAGCAGTGCAACGACAGGTCTGGATGGCTACACCTTC CASSATTGLDGYTF
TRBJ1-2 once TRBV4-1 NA TGCGCCAGCAGCCAAGAGGAGCAAGGGGTCTATGGCTACACCTTC CASSQEEQGVYGYTF
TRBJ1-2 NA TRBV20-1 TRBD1 TGCAGTGCTATCACAGGGGGTGCCTATGGCTACACCTTC CSAITGGAYGYTF
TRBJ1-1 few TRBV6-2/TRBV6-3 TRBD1 TGTGCCAGCAGTTGGACAGGCTTGGAAGCTTTCTTT CASSWTGLEAFF
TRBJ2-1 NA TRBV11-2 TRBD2 TGTGCCAGCAGCTTAAGTGTGGGGGGGTGGGCTAAGTACAATGAGCAGTTCTTC CASSLSVGGWAKYNEQFF
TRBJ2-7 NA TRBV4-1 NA TGCGCCAGCAGCCCTCCTCGGGTCGGCTCCTACGAGCAGTACTTC CASSPPRVGSYEQYF
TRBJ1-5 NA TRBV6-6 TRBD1 TGTGCCAGCAGTCAGGGACAGGGCTCACTCATTAATCAGCCCCAGCATTTT CASSQGQGSLINQPQHF
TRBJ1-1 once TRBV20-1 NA TGCAGTGCTAGAGATCCGAGGGGGATGAACACTGAAGCTTTCTTT CSARDPRGMNTEAFF
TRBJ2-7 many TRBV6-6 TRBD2 TGTGCCATTTCCCGGGGGGACGAGCAGTACTTC CAISRGDEQYF
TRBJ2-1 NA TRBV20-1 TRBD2 TGCAGTGCTAGAGCGGGAGGGCCGTACAATGAGCAGTTCTTC CSARAGGPYNEQFF
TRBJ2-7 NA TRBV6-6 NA TGTGCCAGCAGTTACTCGACAGATCCTCCTTCCTACGAGCAGTACTTC CASSYSTDPPSYEQYF
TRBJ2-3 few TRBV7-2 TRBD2 TGTGCCAGCAGCTTTAGCGGGAGGGCGACAGATACGCAGTATTTT CASSFSGRATDTQYF
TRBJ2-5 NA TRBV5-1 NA TGCGCCAGCAGCTTGGTCCGGGGTTCGTACCAAGAGACCCAGTACTTC CASSLVRGSYQETQYF
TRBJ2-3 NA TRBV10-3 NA TGTGCCACGACCATAGGGCTTGCGCAGTATTTT CATTIGLAQYF
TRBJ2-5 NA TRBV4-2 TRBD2 TGTGCCAGCAGCCAAGATCTTGGCGGGGGGGCTGGGCAAGAGACCCAGTACTTC CASSQDLGGGAGQETQYF
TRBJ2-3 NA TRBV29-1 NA TGCAGCGTTGAAACGGGGTTCAGGAATACGCAGTATTTT CSVETGFRNTQYF
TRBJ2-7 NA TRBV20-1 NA TGCAGTGCTAGTCAGGGGCAGCCCTACGAGCAGTACTTC CSASQGQPYEQYF
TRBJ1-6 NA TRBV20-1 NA TGCAGTGCTAGAGATGTACGGGTAGAGACCCACTCCTATAATTCACCCCTCCACTTT CSARDVRVETHSYNSPLHF
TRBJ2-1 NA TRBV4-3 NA TGCGCCAGCAGCCAAGGTAGCGATCACAATGAGCAGTTCTTC CASSQGSDHNEQFF
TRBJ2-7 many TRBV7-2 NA TGTGCCAGCAGCTTAATTAACGAGCAGTACTTC CASSLINEQYF
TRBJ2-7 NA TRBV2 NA TGTGCCAGCATGGGGCTCGAGCAGTACTTC CASMGLEQYF
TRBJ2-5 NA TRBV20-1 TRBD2 TGCAGTGCTGGACTAGCGGGGGGTCAGTACCAAGAGACCCAGTACTTC CSAGLAGGQYQETQYF
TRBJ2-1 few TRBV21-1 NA TGTGCCAGCAGCAAACGGATCCGAATAGCGGGAGGCAATGAGCAGTTCTTC CASSKRIRIAGGNEQFF
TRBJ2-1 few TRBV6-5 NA TGTGCCAGCAGTTACTCGAACGGTTATGAGCAGTTCTTC CASSYSNGYEQFF
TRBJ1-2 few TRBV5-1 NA TGCGCCAGCAGCATTCTTGGGCTACAGGAACCTGGCTACACCTTC CASSILGLQEPGYTF
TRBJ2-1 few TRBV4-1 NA TGCGCCAGCAGCCATGATTACAATGAGCAGTTCTTC CASSHDYNEQFF
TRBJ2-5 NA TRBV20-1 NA TGCAGCGCCGGGGCTATCCCCAAAGAGACCCAGTACTTC CSAGAIPKETQYF
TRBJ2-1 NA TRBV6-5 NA TGTGCCAGCAGTTACTCGATGATTGGGACTGGGATCTATGAGCAGTTCTTC CASSYSMIGTGIYEQFF
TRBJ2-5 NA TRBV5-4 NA TGTGCCAGCAGCACGTACGGGAGTCTAAAGACCCAGTACTTC CASSTYGSLKTQYF
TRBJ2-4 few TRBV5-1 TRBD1 TGCGCCAGCAGCTCCGGACAGGGTGGGGCCAAAAACATTCAGTACTTC CASSSGQGGAKNIQYF
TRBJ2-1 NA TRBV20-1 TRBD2 TGCAGTGCTCCCGTGGGGGGGGTCAACAATGAGCAGTTCTTC CSAPVGGVNNEQFF
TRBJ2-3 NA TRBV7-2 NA TGTGCCAGCAGCCTTACAGGGAGGGAGATGGATACGCAGTATTTT CASSLTGREMDTQYF
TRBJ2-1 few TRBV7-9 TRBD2 TGTGCCAGCAGCTTACTAGCGGGGGGCTCAAGGAATGAGCAGTTCTTC CASSLLAGGSRNEQFF
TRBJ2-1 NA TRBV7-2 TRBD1 TGTGCCAGCACCAAATCCGGGACAGACTACAATGAGCAGTTCTTC CASTKSGTDYNEQFF
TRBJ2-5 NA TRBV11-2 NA TGTGCCAGCAGCTTAGATCGGGCGGGTTTGCAGACCCAGTACTTC CASSLDRAGLQTQYF
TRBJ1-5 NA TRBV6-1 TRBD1 TGTGCCGCCTCTCGGACAGGGGACAATCAGCCCCAGCATTTT CAASRTGDNQPQHF
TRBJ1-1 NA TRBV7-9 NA TGTGCCAGCAGCTCAAGGGCCACTGAAGCTTTCTTT CASSSRATEAFF
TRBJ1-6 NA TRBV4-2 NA TGTGCCAGCAGCCAAGATGAGGCGTATCGTTCACCCCTCCACTTT CASSQDEAYRSPLHF
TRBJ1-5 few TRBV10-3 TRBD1 TGTGCCATCAGTGAGACTGGACAGGGCGGGCAGCCCCAGCATTTT CAISETGQGGQPQHF
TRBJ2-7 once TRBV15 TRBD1 TGTGCCACCAGCAGAGTGGACACGGGACAGGGGAGTAAGTACTTC CATSRVDTGQGSKYF
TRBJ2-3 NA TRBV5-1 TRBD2 TGCGCCAGCAGCTTTGGGACTAGCGGGGGGGCCAGGGATACGCAGTATTTT CASSFGTSGGARDTQYF
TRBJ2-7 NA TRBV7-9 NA TGTGCCAGCAGCTTAGCCCATTCAGGGGACGGCTACGAGCAGTACTTC CASSLAHSGDGYEQYF
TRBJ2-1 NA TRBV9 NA TGTGCCAGCAGCGTAGGGGGTCGGGCGGGTGAGCAGTTCTTC CASSVGGRAGEQFF
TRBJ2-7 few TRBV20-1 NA TGCAGTGCTCCAGTTCTCTACGAGCAGTACTTC CSAPVLYEQYF